This paragraph reports one T cell receptor (beta chain). It has no known antigen specificity. The sample holds no much larger clone one base away, and base qualities are not on file. Libraries were built with bulk RNA-seq. The sample was run on an Illumina HiSeq 2500. As for the authors' bioinformatics: CDR3 sequences in the separate targeted TCR-seq dataset were extracted from raw reads and quantified using MiXCR version 2.1.5 with default parameters. In the separate targeted TCR-seq dataset, TCR-beta clones were defined by the combination of V gene, J gene and CDR3 sequence. For the separate targeted TCR-seq dataset, clones with fewer than three counts were filtered out, after which only the 90% most strongly expressed clones in each sample were kept. The separate targeted TCR-seq dataset calculated Treg-Tconv overlap for each tissue as the number of shared clones divided by the total number of Treg clones, multiplied by 100. The public sequencing data were trimmed at Q25 with fastp and processed into clonotypes with MiXCR by TCRdb, which kept only in-frame beta chains. Each CDR3 protein appears once, grouped with its most common genes and DNA. The authors' filters were not applied to this entry. The sample yields about 2,900 distinct CDR3 sequences; about three quarters were counted once. Jointly, the top ten make up roughly 10% of the sample.

This sample was taken from a study of draining lymph node invasion in breast cancer (TCRdb year 2020). About the study as a whole: Histology and cytokeratin immunohistochemistry were used to diagnose nodal metastasis, and EpCAM/CD45 flow cytometry was used to confirm the diagnosis. Across breast cancer tissues, a separate targeted assay used bulk TCR-beta CDR3 sequencing to compare sorted memory regulatory T cells with memory conventional CD4 T cells. In the separate targeted TCR sequencing, lymph nodes from 5 or 6 patients were covered, and primary tumors were sequenced for three of those patients. From every patient, the primary tumor plus matched non-invaded and tumor-invaded tumor-draining lymph nodes were collected, and both Treg and Tconv subsets were profiled. The study at large found these results: TCRs shared between the Treg and Tconv subsets were viewed as suggestive of, but not proof of, a common clonal origin. Per tissue, roughly 12-25% of Treg TCRs were found to be shared with Tconvs, and this sharing was interpreted as suggesting peripheral Treg induction. The data could not determine whether Treg conversion took place in a particular organ or whether converted Tregs recirculated between nodes and tumor. Tracking the tumor top-100 clones was possible in just a couple of patients. According to the targeted TCR-seq data, Tregs appeared to be more clonally expanded than Tconvs in every tissue, and both subsets had lower diversity in tumor than in lymph nodes. Detection of some of the top 100 tumor clones in both invaded and non-invaded nodes suggests recirculation between tumor and draining nodes.

For memory conventional CD4 T cells, the sort was based on CD4+ CD45RA- CD25- cells. Tumor-draining lymph nodes were classified as non-invaded or invaded according to absence or presence of metastatic tumor cells. Before staining and sorting, a Miltenyi Pan T Cell isolation kit was used to pre-enrich the T cells. Immunohistochemistry for estrogen receptor, progesterone receptor, HER2 and Ki-67 was used to characterize primary tumors. Fresh surgical tissue was processed within a few hours after surgery by cutting into small fragments. Tissue fragments were enzymatically digested with Liberase TL plus DNase for more than 15 minutes and filtered through a 40-micrometer strainer. After DAPI live/dead staining, cells were sorted on a BD FACS Aria II, reaching roughly 98-99% purity. The sorted cells were lysed in TCL buffer, and a Norgen Single Cell RNA purification kit, including DNase treatment, was used to purify the RNA.

After removal of 4 bases from V and 3 bases from J, the junction retains 9 bases not matched to a gene. The germline V gene encodes CDR1 LNHDA and CDR2 SQIVND (reference sequence). From its cysteine to its phenylalanine, the CDR3 spans 16 amino acids. Only the CDR3 DNA stays, 48 bases, in frame from base 1. The origin of this receptor is a female donor with luminal breast cancer. The sequencing input was sorted memory CD4+ effector T cells from a lymph node. The intended sense of this specimen's cell subset or site label: CD45RA-negative sorted CD4+ T cells (memory Tconv or effector/memory Treg). The sequence is built from TRBV19 and TRBJ1-5, and 7 junction bases match TRBD1. The CDR3 sequence is CASSTPGQPLNQPQHF. The DNA reads as follows: TGTGCCAGTAGTACCCCGGGACAGCCACTCAATCAGCCCCAGCATTTT.